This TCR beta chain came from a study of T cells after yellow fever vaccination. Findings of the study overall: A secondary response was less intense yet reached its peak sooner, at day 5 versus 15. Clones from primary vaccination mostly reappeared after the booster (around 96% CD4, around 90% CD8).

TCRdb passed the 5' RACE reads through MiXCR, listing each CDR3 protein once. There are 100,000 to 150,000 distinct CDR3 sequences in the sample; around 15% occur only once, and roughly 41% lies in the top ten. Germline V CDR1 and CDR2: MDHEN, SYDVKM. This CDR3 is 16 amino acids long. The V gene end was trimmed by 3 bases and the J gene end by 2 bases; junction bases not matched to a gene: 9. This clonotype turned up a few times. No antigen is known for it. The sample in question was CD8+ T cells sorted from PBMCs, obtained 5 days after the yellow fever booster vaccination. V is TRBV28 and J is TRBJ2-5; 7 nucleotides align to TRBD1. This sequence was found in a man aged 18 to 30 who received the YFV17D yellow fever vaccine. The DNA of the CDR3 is TGTGCCAGCAGTTTGATGGGACAGTACAAGCAAGAGACCCAGTACTTC. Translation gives CASSLMGQYKQETQYF. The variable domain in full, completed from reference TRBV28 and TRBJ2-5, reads DVKVTQSSRYLVKRTGEKVFLECVQDMDHENMFWYRQDPGLGLRLIYFSYDVKMKEKGDIPEGYSVSREKKERFSLILESASTNQTSMYLCASSLMGQYKQETQYFGPGTRLLVL.